What follows are 8 T cell receptor beta chains derived from one specimen sequenced in a study of beta chain features in type 1 diabetes (dated by TCRdb to the late 2010s). Library preparation used the immunoSEQ multiplex PCR assay. The entire isolated RNA was reverse transcribed using the High Capacity cDNA Reverse Transcription Kit, and thus expressed TCRB transcripts were sequenced. This is the immuneACCESS table as TCRdb keeps it, with only in-frame sequences that have V and J called. A part of the clones is gone; compared with another copy, unresolved V genes explain less than half, and the rest is unexplained. A total of more than 250,000 clones appear in this sample, 15% of them only once. Of the sample, around 0.015% falls within the top ten clones. Overall results and qualifications from the work: In all four CD4+ subsets, TCRB CDR3 length was moderately but significantly shorter in type 1 diabetes patients.

Their cognate antigens are unknown. The specimen sequenced was naive CD4+ T cells from blood. This specimen's cell subset or site label, interpreted: true naive CD4+ T cells. The source of these receptors is a man between 18 and 29 years old with type 1 diabetes.

This clone was detected only a few times. This chain's CDR3 is CAGSGTGSSYNEQFF. The CDR3 DNA is TGTGCCGGTTCCGGGACAGGAAGCTCCTACAATGAGCAGTTCTTC. The J gene is TRBJ2-1, the V gene TRBV28; 8 nucleotides line up with TRBD1. The CDR3 loop spans 15 amino acids. Germline loops: CDR1 MDHEN, CDR2 SYDVKM. V lost 11 bases to trimming and J lost 0 bases; unmatched junction nucleotides: 9.

This clone was seen more than once but under ten times. The chain couples TRBV14 to TRBJ2-7; 10 bases agree with TRBD2. The germline V gene has CDR1 SGHDN and CDR2 FVKESK. V shed 4 bases and J 4 bases; nucleotides not matched to a gene: 7. The CDR3 has 15 residues. The CDR3 region has the DNA TGTGCCAGCAGCCCGGCAGCGGGAGGGCGATACGAGCAGTACTTC. Encoded protein: CASSPAAGGRYEQYF. The full variable domain, with the rest looked up from reference TRBV14 and TRBJ2-7, is EAGVTQFPSHSVIEKGQTVTLRCDPISGHDNLYWYRRVMGKEIKFLLHFVKESKQDESGMPNNRFLAERTGGTYSTLKVQPAELEDSGVYFCASSPAAGGRYEQYFGPGTRLTVT.

V gene TRBV4-3 combines with J gene TRBJ2-3; TRBD2 agrees at 14 bases. CDR3 length: 17 amino acids. J was trimmed by 4 bases and V by 0 bases; bases with no gene match: 3. CDR1 is LGHNA, CDR2 YSLEER, per germline. CDR3 sequence reads: CASSQDRTSGGSDTQYF. The CDR3 DNA reads as TGCGCCAGCAGCCAAGATCGGACTAGCGGGGGGTCAGATACGCAGTATTTT.

The chain couples TRBV5-6 to TRBJ1-4; the D gene is possibly TRBD1 (6 bases). Per the germline V gene, CDR1 is SGHDT and CDR2 is YYEEEE. Trimming took off 0 bases at V and 7 bases at J, with 13 bases between the two ends. This CDR3 comprises 15 residues. As DNA, the CDR3 is TGTGCCAGCAGCTTGGTTGGGACACAACTTGAAAAACTGTTTTTT. Its protein product is CASSLVGTQLEKLFF. The full variable domain, completed using reference TRBV5-6 and TRBJ1-4, is DAGVTQSPTHLIKTRGQQVTLRCSPKSGHDTVSWYQQALGQGPQFIFQYYEEEERQRGNFPDRFSGHQFPNYSSELNVNALLLGDSALYLCASSLVGTQLEKLFFGSGTQLSVL.

The rearrangement uses TRBV6-1 and TRBJ2-5, with 11 bases lining up with TRBD2. The CDR3 covers 15 residues. The germline V gene has CDR1 MNHNS and CDR2 SASEGT. After removal of 6 bases from V and 5 bases from J, the junction contained 8 bases not matched to a gene. The CDR3, as DNA: TGTGCCAGCAGGCGTAGCGGGAGGGCCCAGGAGACCCAGTACTTC. Encoded protein: CASRRSGRAQETQYF.

This rearrangement joins TRBV7-9 to TRBJ2-5; D remains ambiguous. Between the trimmed V and J ends, which lost 5 bases and 2 bases, there was a span of 18 bases. CDR1 is SEHNR, CDR2 FQNEAQ, per germline (reference sequence). The CDR3 spans 16 residues. The CDR3 region is CASSQTQENKQETQYF. The CDR3 region has the DNA TGTGCCAGCAGCCAAACCCAGGAAAACAAACAAGAGACCCAGTACTTC.

This clone was recorded a few times. V gene TRBV19 combines with J gene TRBJ2-5, with a possible D match to TRBD1 (6 bases). The V gene lost 2 bases and the J gene lost 5 bases, with 12 bases spanning the gap. The CDR3 has 14 residues. Germline V lookup: CDR1 LNHDA, CDR2 SQIVND (reference sequence). The CDR3 protein is CASSIRQAGETQYF. The CDR3 DNA sequence: TGTGCCAGTAGTATAAGACAGGCTGGGGAGACCCAGTACTTC.

This clone was observed a few times. This chain uses TRBV30 with TRBJ2-2, with D unresolved. The CDR3 runs 13 residues. Germline CDR1 and CDR2: GTSNPN and SVGIG (reference sequence). V lost 2 bases, J lost 2 bases, and 6 bases lay in between. CDR3 protein: CAWSPTNTGELFF. In DNA, the CDR3 is TGTGCCTGGAGTCCCACTAACACCGGGGAGCTGTTTTTT. Variable domain in full (rest from reference TRBV30 and TRBJ2-2): SQTIHQWPATLVQPVGSPLSLECTVEGTSNPNLYWYRQAAGRGLQLLFYSVGIGQISSEVPQNLSASRPQDRQFILSSKKLLLSDSGFYLCAWSPTNTGELFFGEGSRLTVL.